A selection of T cell receptor beta chains follows, all from one sample in a study of beta chain features in type 1 diabetes. The protocol was immunoSEQ multiplex PCR, while the TCRdb copy is restricted to in-frame clones and leaves out a portion. This sample has 390,000 or so clones, with roughly 13% found just once. The sequencing sample was made of naive CD4+ T cells from blood. All receptors come from a man between 25 and 39 years old in good health. Both conserved end residues are part of each CDR3.

V: TRBV7-2; J: TRBJ2-7; CDR3: CASSLGGARAYEQYF
V: TRBV5-1; J: TRBJ2-3; CDR3: CASSLAGVTDTQYF
V: TRBV7-9; J: TRBJ2-4; CDR3: CASSLGGQGNIQYF
V: TRBV2; J: TRBJ2-4; CDR3: CASGPDLAKNIQYF
V: TRBV18; J: TRBJ1-3; CDR3: CASSPRQPSGNTIYF
V: TRBV15; J: TRBJ2-1; CDR3: CATSRGPYLGLSGEYNEQFF
V: TRBV29-1; J: TRBJ1-2; CDR3: CSVEPYTF
V: TRBV10-3; J: TRBJ2-3; CDR3: CAINNDRADTQYF
V: TRBV18; J: TRBJ1-6; CDR3: CASSPGQGMNSPLHF
V: TRBV19; J: TRBJ2-5; CDR3: CASSSDRGLETQYF
V: TRBV9; J: TRBJ2-7; CDR3: CASSGRSGREVHF
V: TRBV14; J: TRBJ2-7; CDR3: CASSQTGQYYEQYF
V: TRBV5-4; J: TRBJ2-7; CDR3: CASSLDRSYEQYF
V: TRBV6-6; J: TRBJ1-1; CDR3: CASTHAEGGTEAFF
V: TRBV18; J: TRBJ1-1; CDR3: CASSPRDSSTEAFF
V: TRBV25-1; J: TRBJ2-3; CDR3: CASGGGHTNTDTQYF
V: TRBV7-2; J: TRBJ2-5; CDR3: CASTPQETQYF
V: TRBV7-9; J: TRBJ1-2; CDR3: CASSPPGRPYGYTF
V: TRBV18; J: TRBJ2-5; CDR3: CASSPLLGRQETQYF
V: TRBV7-2; J: TRBJ1-1; CDR3: CASSRQTMNTEAFF
V: TRBV11-2; J: TRBJ2-1; CDR3: CASSLAGGVYNEQFF
V: TRBV4-3; J: TRBJ2-1; CDR3: CASSQDNRPNHNEQFF
V: TRBV27; J: TRBJ2-7; CDR3: CASSFRGVNYEQYF
V: TRBV7-2; J: TRBJ2-2; CDR3: CASSPRVSGVWELFF
V: TRBV10-3; J: TRBJ2-1; CDR3: CAISENSYNEQFF
V: TRBV10-2; J: TRBJ1-2; CDR3: CASSEAAGTGYGYTF
V: TRBV13; J: TRBJ2-5; CDR3: CASSRRGGAETQYF
V: TRBV29-1; J: TRBJ1-2; CDR3: CSVGSAAYGYTF
V: TRBV7-2; J: TRBJ2-3; CDR3: CASSLSRTDTQYF
V: TRBV27; J: TRBJ2-1; CDR3: CASTFVTSGRVHEQFF
V: TRBV10-3; J: TRBJ2-3; CDR3: CATRTSGNRDTQYF
V: TRBV10-3; J: TRBJ2-3; CDR3: CAISRAPGTDTQYF
V: TRBV7-9; J: TRBJ1-1; CDR3: CASSFQNPPDTEAFF
V: TRBV28; J: TRBJ1-2; CDR3: CASSFGDHYGYTF
V: TRBV30; J: TRBJ2-3; CDR3: CAWSPSLADTQYF
V: TRBV2; J: TRBJ2-6; CDR3: CASSRSGANVLTF
V: TRBV11-2; J: TRBJ2-4; CDR3: CASSLLTSPRVQYF
V: TRBV6-5; J: TRBJ2-5; CDR3: CASSYGQETQYF
V: TRBV2; J: TRBJ2-1; CDR3: CASSPRGGGNEQFF
V: TRBV28; J: TRBJ2-2; CDR3: CASRAGELFF
V: TRBV29-1; J: TRBJ1-4; CDR3: CSVGFGLNEKLFF